Below, one T cell receptor (beta chain) is given with its context. Its target antigen remains unknown. Per-nucleotide qualities are absent, and no much larger clonotype sits a single base away. Here V drops 1 base and J drops 8 bases, and the junction holds 8 bases not matched to any gene. There are 14 amino acids in the CDR3, from cysteine to phenylalanine inclusive. Of the read, only the CDR3 DNA is kept; its 42 bases are in frame from base 1. CDR1 and CDR2 were assigned from the germline V gene as SGHRS and YFSETQ. The sample originates from a study of blood T cell repertoires in COVID-19 (dated by TCRdb to the early 2020s). Context from the whole study: Collaborator samples came from the United States, Italy and Spain and covered acute and convalescent phases of COVID-19. The prospective study material was composed of cDNA or gDNA derived from T cells, B-cell-depleted T cells, or PBMCs. Deeply sampled blood TCRbeta repertoires from subjects exposed to, actively infected with, or recovered from COVID-19 were included in the dataset. The repertoires were released in a freely available public database meant as a resource for research on the immune response to SARS-CoV-2. The samples were drawn from two sources: the first 160 participants of the ongoing ImmuneRACE study, and over 950 subjects contributed by 6 global collaborators. A de-identified subject ID, COVID-19 status, age in years and sex were almost always included in the sample metadata. HLA class I and class II types, where available, came from metadata supplied by the sample provider rather than from assay-based typing. Findings and caveats that apply to the study as a whole: How much clinical and demographic metadata was included differed by source and by participant, and the metadata was provided uncurated.

The immunoSEQ Assay, a bias-controlled multiplex PCR, was used to amplify TCRbeta CDR3 regions from genomic DNA. The published analysis was carried out like this. Nucleated cell counts per sample were estimated from amplification of reference gene primers within the assay. To quantify the absolute abundance of each unique TCRbeta CDR3 rearrangement, sequence reads were collapsed and filtered. For each sample, productive Simpson clonality was calculated as the square root of Simpson's diversity index across productive rearrangements. TCRdb's version of the immuneACCESS table is confined to in-frame rearrangements and falls short of the full clone set. An unresolved V gene accounts for under half of the shortfall where checked; the remainder is of unknown origin. V, J and clone size are those of that table, while D and trimming were read from the DNA. This sample lists roughly 97,000 clones; roughly 90% were detected once. Clones ranked in the top ten supply around 6% of the sample.

The collaborating institutions used their own protocols to collect whole blood in K2EDTA tubes. For TCRbeta analysis, collaborators shipped samples in one of three forms: frozen whole blood, isolated PBMCs, or DNA extracted from either of those sample types. The chain couples TRBV5-1 to TRBJ1-2, and TRBD1 aligns with 7 junction nucleotides. Sequencing was performed on peripheral blood. The clonotype was recovered from a human donor in a cohort sampled during active COVID-19. The DNA sequence follows: TGCGCCAGCAGCTTGCAGGGGGGAGATTTGGGCTACACCTTC. Translated, this is CASSLQGGDLGYTF.